The rows below give T cell receptor beta chains drawn from one sample of a study of shared clonotypes between healthy human individuals. The protocol was immunoSEQ multiplex PCR, while the TCRdb copy is restricted to in-frame clones and leaves out a portion. Found here are 850,000 to 1,100,000 clones, roughly 80% of them singletons; the top ten hold roughly 0.83%. Specimen: memory CD4+ T cells from PBMCs. These receptors all stem from a man aged 18 to 30 in good health. Some clones in this sample may be carry-over from other donors' samples. Both conserved end residues are part of each CDR3. A D gene is named only where the DNA matches it firmly. Clone size is stated in some rows and not others, as once, few, many or a class when expanded.

size: -
V: TRBV2
D: TRBD1
J: TRBJ1-1
CDR3: CASRGTGRPTEAFF
DNA: TGTGCCAGCAGGGGGACAGGGCGTCCCACTGAAGCTTTCTTT

size: -
V: TRBV21-1
D: -
J: TRBJ1-3
CDR3: CASSPQVRSGNTIYF
DNA: TGTGCCAGCAGCCCCCAAGTGCGGTCTGGAAACACCATATATTTT

size: many
V: TRBV28
D: -
J: TRBJ2-2
CDR3: CASSFAGTRAGELFF
DNA: TGTGCCAGCAGTTTCGCAGGGACCAGGGCAGGGGAGCTGTTTTTT

size: few
V: TRBV7-9
D: -
J: TRBJ1-1
CDR3: CASSLVLTVTEAFF
DNA: TGTGCCAGCAGCTTAGTTTTGACAGTCACTGAAGCTTTCTTT

size: -
V: TRBV30
D: TRBD2
J: TRBJ2-3
CDR3: CATETSGNTDTQYF
DNA: TGTGCCACCGAGACTAGCGGGAATACAGATACGCAGTATTTT

size: -
V: TRBV5-1
D: TRBD1
J: TRBJ1-2
CDR3: CASSLGGQANYGYTF
DNA: TGCGCCAGCAGCTTGGGCGGACAGGCAAACTATGGCTACACCTTC

size: -
V: TRBV28
D: -
J: TRBJ2-1
CDR3: CATRLPGDYNEQFF
DNA: TGTGCCACCCGCCTACCGGGCGACTACAATGAGCAGTTCTTC

size: -
V: TRBV5-6
D: -
J: TRBJ2-1
CDR3: CASSPGGGGGNEQFF
DNA: TGTGCCAGCAGCCCGGGCGGCGGCGGTGGGAATGAGCAGTTCTTC

size: -
V: TRBV28
D: -
J: TRBJ2-7
CDR3: CASSLYGRKDYEQYF
DNA: TGTGCCAGCAGTTTATACGGGAGAAAGGACTACGAGCAGTACTTC

size: -
V: TRBV5-1
D: -
J: TRBJ2-5
CDR3: CASSYTQETQYF
DNA: TGCGCCAGCAGCTATACCCAAGAGACCCAGTACTTC

size: once
V: TRBV7-9
D: -
J: TRBJ2-1
CDR3: CASSLGSVTYNEQFF
DNA: TGTGCCAGCAGCTTGGGTAGCGTCACCTACAATGAGCAGTTCTTC

size: -
V: TRBV9
D: -
J: TRBJ2-1
CDR3: CASSQSGSSYNEQFF
DNA: TGTGCCAGCAGCCAGTCAGGAAGCTCCTACAATGAGCAGTTCTTC

size: many
V: TRBV7-8
D: -
J: TRBJ2-1
CDR3: CASSPSDEQFF
DNA: TGTGCCAGCAGCCCCTCGGATGAGCAGTTCTTC

size: -
V: TRBV15
D: -
J: TRBJ1-3
CDR3: CATSRDDPRSGNTIYF
DNA: TGTGCCACCAGCAGAGACGACCCCCGCTCTGGAAACACCATATATTTT

size: few
V: TRBV7-8
D: TRBD2
J: TRBJ2-2
CDR3: CASSFAGDTGELFF
DNA: TGTGCCAGCAGCTTCGCGGGGGACACCGGGGAGCTGTTTTTT

size: -
V: TRBV5-1
D: TRBD1
J: TRBJ2-1
CDR3: CASSLVGQAYNEQFF
DNA: TGCGCCAGCAGCTTGGTGGGACAGGCATACAATGAGCAGTTCTTC

size: -
V: TRBV19
D: TRBD2
J: TRBJ2-3
CDR3: CASKIKRGSTDTQYF
DNA: TGTGCCAGTAAAATTAAGCGGGGGAGCACAGATACGCAGTATTTT

size: few
V: TRBV6-5
D: TRBD2
J: TRBJ2-3
CDR3: CASRWTSGRTDTQYF
DNA: TGTGCCAGCAGGTGGACTAGCGGGAGGACAGATACGCAGTATTTT

size: -
V: TRBV5-1
D: -
J: TRBJ1-2
CDR3: CASSPRWVRQGANYGYTF
DNA: TGCGCCAGCAGCCCACGGTGGGTCCGGCAGGGAGCTAACTATGGCTACACCTTC

size: once
V: TRBV11-2
D: TRBD2
J: TRBJ2-2
CDR3: CASSLTASGRAGELFF
DNA: TGTGCCAGCAGCTTAACGGCTAGCGGGAGGGCCGGGGAGCTGTTTTTT

size: many
V: TRBV7-2
D: -
J: TRBJ1-5
CDR3: CASRPQGVSNQPQHF
DNA: TGTGCCAGCAGACCACAGGGAGTTAGCAATCAGCCCCAGCATTTT

size: -
V: TRBV27
D: -
J: TRBJ1-5
CDR3: CASSRYVDQPQHF
DNA: TGTGCCAGCAGTAGATATGTAGATCAGCCCCAGCATTTT

size: -
V: TRBV6-6
D: -
J: TRBJ1-1
CDR3: CASSYEGNTEAFF
DNA: TGTGCCAGCAGTTATGAGGGGAACACTGAAGCTTTCTTT

size: -
V: TRBV11-2
D: -
J: TRBJ1-1
CDR3: CASSPWSTARTEAFF
DNA: TGTGCCAGCAGCCCCTGGAGCACGGCTCGAACTGAAGCTTTCTTT

size: few
V: TRBV7-2
D: -
J: TRBJ2-7
CDR3: CASTSARDEQYF
DNA: TGTGCCAGCACCTCCGCTCGGGACGAGCAGTACTTC

size: -
V: TRBV6-5
D: TRBD2
J: TRBJ2-2
CDR3: CASSSGSGRTGELFF
DNA: TGTGCCAGCAGCAGCGGAAGCGGGAGGACCGGGGAGCTGTTTTTT

size: once
V: TRBV7-9
D: TRBD1
J: TRBJ2-1
CDR3: CASSRTGGYNEQFF
DNA: TGTGCCAGCAGTAGGACAGGGGGGTACAATGAGCAGTTCTTC

size: -
V: TRBV6-5
D: -
J: TRBJ1-4
CDR3: CASSSRPGSLGKLFF
DNA: TGTGCCAGCAGTTCCCGACCAGGGAGCCTGGGGAAACTGTTTTTT

size: -
V: TRBV15
D: -
J: TRBJ1-1
CDR3: CATSRVGGPGTEAFF
DNA: TGTGCCACCAGCAGAGTCGGGGGGCCGGGTACTGAAGCTTTCTTT

size: -
V: TRBV7-7
D: -
J: TRBJ2-1
CDR3: CASSPTPGNEQFF
DNA: TGTGCCAGCAGCCCGACCCCCGGCAATGAGCAGTTCTTC

size: -
V: TRBV10-3
D: TRBD1
J: TRBJ2-3
CDR3: CAISEGQGADTQYF
DNA: TGTGCCATCAGTGAAGGGCAGGGGGCAGATACGCAGTATTTT

size: -
V: TRBV6-6
D: TRBD1
J: TRBJ2-1
CDR3: CASSYRDRGLDEQFF
DNA: TGTGCCAGCAGTTATCGGGACAGGGGGTTAGATGAGCAGTTCTTC

size: once
V: TRBV2
D: TRBD1
J: TRBJ1-1
CDR3: CASSGRDRYTEAFF
DNA: TGTGCCAGCAGTGGCCGGGACAGATACACTGAAGCTTTCTTT

size: -
V: TRBV29-1
D: TRBD1
J: TRBJ2-7
CDR3: CSVYRDSSYEQYF
DNA: TGCAGCGTCTACCGGGACAGCTCCTACGAGCAGTACTTC

size: -
V: TRBV28
D: -
J: TRBJ1-5
CDR3: CASGPLDQPQHF
DNA: TGTGCCAGTGGACCGCTAGATCAGCCCCAGCATTTT

size: -
V: TRBV28
D: -
J: TRBJ1-1
CDR3: CASTPGGVGEAFF
DNA: TGTGCCAGCACCCCGGGTGGGGTCGGTGAAGCTTTCTTT

size: -
V: TRBV10-3
D: -
J: TRBJ2-1
CDR3: CAISELEWSYNEQFF
DNA: TGTGCCATCAGTGAGTTGGAGTGGTCCTACAATGAGCAGTTCTTC

size: -
V: TRBV18
D: -
J: TRBJ2-5
CDR3: CASSTDLETQYF
DNA: TGTGCCAGCTCAACGGACCTGGAGACCCAGTACTTC

size: -
V: TRBV18
D: -
J: TRBJ1-1
CDR3: CASSPRRGDRSTEAFF
DNA: TGTGCCAGCTCACCACGTAGGGGGGATCGGAGCACTGAAGCTTTCTTT

size: -
V: TRBV30
D: -
J: TRBJ1-6
CDR3: CAWCAGRHRVGYNSPLHF
DNA: TGTGCCTGGTGTGCGGGACGTCATCGAGTTGGGTATAATTCACCCCTCCACTTT

size: -
V: TRBV4-1
D: -
J: TRBJ1-3
CDR3: CASSDIFSGNTIYF
DNA: TGCGCCAGCAGCGATATTTTCTCTGGAAACACCATATATTTT

size: -
V: TRBV5-4
D: TRBD2
J: TRBJ2-1
CDR3: CASSLPGTSGQFF
DNA: TGTGCCAGCAGCTTGCCCGGGACTAGTGGACAGTTCTTC

size: -
V: TRBV5-1
D: -
J: TRBJ2-7
CDR3: CASSPPTGGLEEQYF
DNA: TGCGCCAGCAGCCCACCCACCGGAGGCCTGGAGGAGCAGTACTTC

size: -
V: TRBV6-5
D: -
J: TRBJ1-1
CDR3: CASSPGPGYTEAFF
DNA: TGTGCCAGCAGTCCAGGTCCAGGTTACACTGAAGCTTTCTTT

size: once
V: TRBV11-2
D: -
J: TRBJ2-1
CDR3: CASSPQGLVNEQFF
DNA: TGTGCCAGCAGCCCCCAGGGCCTGGTGAATGAGCAGTTCTTC

size: -
V: TRBV9
D: -
J: TRBJ2-5
CDR3: CASSLPGGETQYF
DNA: TGTGCCAGCAGCTTACCGGGCGGAGAGACCCAGTACTTC

size: -
V: TRBV5-1
D: TRBD1
J: TRBJ2-7
CDR3: CASSWGDGQGTEQYF
DNA: TGCGCCAGCAGCTGGGGTGATGGACAGGGGACCGAGCAGTACTTC

size: -
V: TRBV5-4
D: -
J: TRBJ2-7
CDR3: CASTSGQKQYF
DNA: TGTGCCAGCACCTCGGGTCAGAAGCAGTACTTC